This TCR beta chain stems from a study of blood T cell repertoires in COVID-19. Some clones are missing from TCRdb's copy, which holds only in-frame ones; the method was immunoSEQ multiplex PCR. This table holds approximately 530,000 clones, roughly 91% found once. CDR1 is KGHDR and CDR2 is SFDVKD in the germline V gene. With 9 bases removed from V and 2 bases from J, the gap between germline ends came to 16 bases. This CDR3 is 15 amino acids long. The sample comprised peripheral blood. This TCR came from a woman aged 45 to 65 with COVID-19, enrolled during active disease. The chain joins TRBV24-1 to TRBJ1-5; D uncertain. Here the CDR3 DNA reads TGTGCCACCTTTGGGCCCTCCGGCGGCAATCAGCCCCAGCATTTT. It codes for CATFGPSGGNQPQHF.